Each of the 6 T cell receptor beta chains below was sequenced from the same sample in a study of CD8+CD57+ T cells in acquired aplastic anemia. Patients chosen for sequencing had shown CD8+CD57+ cell expansion by flow cytometry. The template for TCR beta VDJ and CDR3 sequence profiling was genomic DNA. TCRdb independently ran MiXCR on the reads; one entry per CDR3 protein. The sample yields 450,000 to 550,000 distinct CDR3 sequences, more than 25% seen once. The sequenced sample was sorted CD4+, CD8+, or CD8+CD57+ T cells (not recorded which) from PBMCs. The receptors here all came from a human donor with aplastic anemia.

The gene calls are TRBV7-2 and TRBJ2-1; no clear D. There are 13 residues in the CDR3. Germline V lookup: CDR1 SGHTA, CDR2 FQGNSA. V was clipped by 3 bases and J by 10 bases, with 13 bases between them. The CDR3: CASSLGVRWEQFF. DNA of the CDR3: TGTGCCAGCAGCTTGGGCGTACGCTGGGAGCAGTTCTTC.

V gene TRBV27 combines with J gene TRBJ2-5; 15 nucleotides match TRBD2. V lost 6 bases, J lost 4 bases, and 9 bases stayed unmatched. This CDR3 region has 17 residues. Germline assignment: CDR1 MNHEY and CDR2 SMNVEV (reference sequence). CDR3 bases: TGTGCCAGCAGCTCCGCGGGACTAGCGGGGGGAAGAGAGACCCAGTACTTC. It is translated as CASSSAGLAGGRETQYF.

This clonotype came up many times. The chain carries TRBV11-2 and TRBJ2-3, with D perhaps TRBD2 (5 bases). From germline, CDR1 is SGHAT and CDR2 FQNNGV. The CDR3 totals 15 residues. With 5 bases removed from V and 1 base from J, the gap between germline ends came to 13 bases. The CDR3 here is CASSPPGAGTDTQYF. For the CDR3, the DNA is TGTGCCAGCAGCCCACCCGGAGCGGGCACAGATACGCAGTATTTT.

The rearrangement joins TRBV5-1 to TRBJ2-5; 9 nucleotides agree with TRBD1. Germline V gene lookup returns CDR1 SGHRS and CDR2 YFSETQ. Trimming cost V 0 bases and J 4 bases; bases outside gene matches: 13. This CDR3 has 18 amino acids. CDR3 amino acids: CASSLGIGQGLLAETQYF. The CDR3 region has the DNA TGCGCCAGCAGCTTGGGAATCGGACAGGGGTTACTAGCAGAGACCCAGTACTTC.

The DNA of the CDR3 is TGTGCCAGCAGTGAACTAGCGGGGGCCCAGACCGAGCAGTACTTC. Its translation: CASSELAGAQTEQYF. The V call is TRBV2, the J call TRBJ2-7; 10 bases are a match to TRBD2. The CDR3 totals 15 residues. With V trimmed by 2 bases and J by 6 bases, 7 bases remained unmatched. CDR1 SNHLY and CDR2 FYNNEI come from the germline V gene. The variable domain in full, with the rest retrieved from reference TRBV2 and TRBJ2-7, is EPEVTQTPSHQVTQMGQEVILRCVPISNHLYFYWYRQILGQKVEFLVSFYNNEISEKSEIFDDQFSVERPDGSNFTLKIRSTKLEDSAMYFCASSELAGAQTEQYFGPGTRLTVT.

This clonotype was recorded once. The chain combines TRBV11-2 with TRBJ2-1; 11 bases align to TRBD1. This CDR3 comprises 14 residues. V was clipped by 5 bases and J by 8 bases; unmatched bases: 5. From germline, CDR1 is SGHAT and CDR2 FQNNGV. Written as DNA, the CDR3 is TGTGCCAGCAGCCCGGGACAGGGGGGCGATGAGCAGTTCTTC. This gives the protein CASSPGQGGDEQFF. The full variable domain, its missing parts supplied by reference TRBV11-2 and TRBJ2-1, is EAGVAQSPRYKIIEKRQSVAFWCNPISGHATLYWYQQILGQGPKLLIQFQNNGVVDDSQLPKDRFSAERLKGVDSTLKIQPAKLEDSAVYLCASSPGQGGDEQFFGPGTRLTVL.